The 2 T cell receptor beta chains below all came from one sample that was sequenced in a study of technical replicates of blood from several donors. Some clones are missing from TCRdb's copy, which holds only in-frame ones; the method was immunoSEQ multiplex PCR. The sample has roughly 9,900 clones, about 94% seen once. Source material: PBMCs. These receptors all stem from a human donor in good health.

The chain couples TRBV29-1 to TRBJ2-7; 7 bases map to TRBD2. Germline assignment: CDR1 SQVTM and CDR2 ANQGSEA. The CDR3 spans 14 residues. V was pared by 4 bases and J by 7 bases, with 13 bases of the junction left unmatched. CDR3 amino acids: CSVGGGEFTREQYF. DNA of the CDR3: TGCAGCGTTGGGGGGGGTGAGTTTACGCGAGAGCAGTACTTC.

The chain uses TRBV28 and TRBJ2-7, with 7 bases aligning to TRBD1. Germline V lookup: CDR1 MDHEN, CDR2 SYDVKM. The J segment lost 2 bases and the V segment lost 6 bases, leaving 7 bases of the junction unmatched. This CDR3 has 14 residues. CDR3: CASSLRTGAYEQYF. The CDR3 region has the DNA TGTGCCAGCAGCCTAAGGACAGGCGCCTACGAGCAGTACTTC. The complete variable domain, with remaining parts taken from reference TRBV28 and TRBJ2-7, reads DVKVTQSSRYLVKRTGEKVFLECVQDMDHENMFWYRQDPGLGLRLIYFSYDVKMKEKGDIPEGYSVSREKKERFSLILESASTNQTSMYLCASSLRTGAYEQYFGPGTRLTVT.